The clone carrying this TCR beta chain was detected a few times. The antigen is undetermined. This entry is derived from a study of T cell repertoires in cytomegalovirus infection. Study-wide background: Indicated by public TCR beta signatures were CMV infection and matching HLA type.

The length of the CDR3 is 15 residues. Unmatched junction bases numbered 6, after V lost 2 bases and J lost 5 bases. Germline CDR1 reads MDHEN; CDR2 reads SYDVKM. TCRdb re-called the reads through MiXCR, storing one row per CDR3 protein. The data contain some 920,000 distinct CDR3 sequences, approximately 31% of them singletons. Study results and caveats: Accumulated public TCR beta family frequency recognized individuals carrying CMV together with the relevant HLA. Clonotype analysis showed dominance of the ex vivo response by HLA-C-restricted CMV-specific TCR beta clonotypes.

The clonotype was recovered from a human donor in good health (CMV status not recorded). Some clones in this sample may be carry-over from other donors' samples. Sequenced here: cultured CD8+ T cells from PBMCs, sampled from culture after CMV antigen stimulation. The chain employs TRBV28 and TRBJ2-3, with 8 bases matching TRBD2. The CDR3 protein is CASSLGTGGLDTQYF. In DNA form, the CDR3 reads TGTGCCAGCAGTTTAGGGACGGGGGGGCTAGATACGCAGTATTTT.